The clone carrying this T cell receptor (beta chain) has only a few counts. Germline assignment: CDR1 MDHEN and CDR2 SYDVKM. With V trimmed by 2 bases and J by 0 bases, 4 bases remained unmatched. The CDR3 loop spans 17 amino acids. A single record per CDR3 protein comes from TCRdb applying MiXCR to the 5' RACE reads. The sample carries tens of thousands of distinct CDR3 sequences, over 6.5% recorded once. The data belong to a study of early T cells in non-severe SARS-CoV-2 infection. The rearrangement uses TRBV28 and TRBJ1-3; 10 bases match TRBD1. Sequencing used whole blood. The clonotype was recovered from an adult who was a healthcare worker with PCR-confirmed SARS-CoV-2 infection or an uninfected control (not recorded which). CDR3 in DNA: TGTGCCAGCAGTTTAGGGGGACAGGGGCACTCTGGAAACACCATATATTTT. This translates into CASSLGGQGHSGNTIYF.